This TCR beta chain was profiled in a study of CD4+ T cells in melanoma. TCRdb keeps only in-frame clones here, not all; method: immunoSEQ multiplex PCR. Here the sample spans over 100,000 clones, approximately 90% being singletons. About this clone: Its antigen is unidentified.

Germline loops: CDR1 LGHNA, CDR2 YNFKEQ. V was pared by 0 bases and J by 1 base, with 15 bases between. The CDR3 is made up of 17 amino acids. Study-level points and caveats: A reported correlation linked neoantigen-specific CD4+ T cells to CD8+, macrophage and B cell function. Neoantigen-specific CD4+ T cells in melanoma reportedly had diverse differentiation states.

Sample: peripheral blood. This TCR was recovered from a human donor with melanoma. The rearrangement links TRBV4-2 to TRBJ1-2; D perhaps matches TRBD1 (5 bases). The CDR3 DNA reads as TGTGCCAGCAGCCAAGAGACTCGGGCAGGGATTAACTATGGCTACACCTTC. Encoded protein: CASSQETRAGINYGYTF.